The 27 T cell receptor beta chains in this list originate from one sample, sequenced in a study of T-cell memory formation after mild COVID-19 (dated by TCRdb to the early 2020s). Receptor amplification or capture employed 5' RACE. Sequencing used an Illumina NovaSeq 6000. TCRdb handled the public reads itself, with Q25 trimming in fastp and clone calling in MiXCR, and kept productive beta chains. One record per CDR3 amino acid sequence lists the most common genes and DNA. This sample has fewer than 700,000 distinct CDR3 sequences in its table, and approximately 19% of those were observed once. Clones ranked in the top ten supply more than 10% of the sample. Material for sequencing was PBMCs or a T cell subset sorted from them (not recorded which). The receptors stem from an adult woman who had mild COVID-19 (a few samples of this study predate the infection). The sample titles of this study are shuffled in the database, so cell type and time point are left out; the donor was told from shared clones.

This clonotype was seen more than once but under ten times. The genes are TRBV29-1 and TRBJ2-7; 7 positions agree with TRBD1. Germline CDR1 SQVTM, CDR2 ANQGSEA. CDR3 length equals 12 residues. With V trimmed by 0 bases and J by 5 bases, 1 base remained unmatched. The CDR3 DNA sequence: TGCAGCGTTGAAGAACAGGGGCACGAGCAGTACTTC. Translation: CSVEEQGHEQYF.

This clonotype was counted a few times. This rearrangement joins TRBV6-1 to TRBJ2-7; no reliable D call. Germline-derived CDR1 and CDR2 are MNHNS and SASEGT. The V gene lost 5 bases and the J gene lost 2 bases, with 13 bases spanning the gap. CDR3 size: 14 residues. CDR3 coding DNA: TGTGCCAGCAGTAATTACCCTGGACCCTACGAGCAGTACTTC. The encoded protein is CASSNYPGPYEQYF.

This clonotype turned up a few times. The chain employs TRBV24-1 and TRBJ1-2; maybe TRBD1 (6 bases). Germline V gene lookup returns CDR1 KGHDR and CDR2 SFDVKD. CDR3 length: 16 residues. V shed 5 bases and J shed 4 bases, with 19 bases lying between them. The CDR3: CATSASGETGRYGYTF. The CDR3 DNA follows: TGTGCCACCAGTGCTTCGGGGGAGACAGGACGCTATGGCTACACCTTC.

This chain uses TRBV18 with TRBJ1-5; D is ambiguous. Germline CDR1 and CDR2: KGHSH and LQKENI. Trimming stripped 6 bases from V and 5 bases from J, with 14 bases between. The CDR3 sequence is 14 residues long. CDR3 nucleotides: TGTGCCAGCTCTCCTCGTTCCCTGGATCAGCCCCAGCATTTT. The encoded protein is CASSPRSLDQPQHF.

This clonotype was detected a few times. CDR3 region: CASREGSSQETQYF. In nucleotides, the CDR3 is TGTGCCAGCAGGGAGGGGAGTTCCCAAGAGACCCAGTACTTC. This rearrangement joins TRBV6-5 to TRBJ2-5; possible D gene TRBD2, 6 bases. Trimming shortened V by 6 bases and J by 1 base, and 12 bases separated the two germline ends. Germline V gives CDR1 MNHEY, CDR2 SVGAGI. This CDR3 is 14 amino acids long.

The chain recombines TRBV5-4 with TRBJ2-3; 9 nucleotides match TRBD2. CDR1 is SGHNT and CDR2 is YYREEE in the germline V gene (reference sequence). V dropped 4 bases and J dropped 7; count of bases not matched to a gene: 13. The CDR3 extends over 16 amino acids. CDR3 nucleotides: TGTGCCAGCAGCCCCCCGGGAGAGCTAGCGGGGTATACGCAGTATTTT. This sequence encodes CASSPPGELAGYTQYF.

The rearrangement uses TRBV5-1 and TRBJ1-2; D is uncertain. Germline V gives CDR1 SGHRS, CDR2 YFSETQ. This CDR3 comprises 14 residues. Trimming removed 0 bases from V and 8 bases from J, with 14 bases in between. The DNA for the CDR3 is TGCGCCAGCAGCTTGGTGTATGGTTCGAGGGGCTACACCTTC. It is translated as CASSLVYGSRGYTF. The variable domain in full, with the rest retrieved from reference TRBV5-1 and TRBJ1-2, is KAGVTQTPRYLIKTRGQQVTLSCSPISGHRSVSWYQQTPGQGLQFLFEYFSETQRNKGNFPGRFSGRQFSNSRSEMNVSTLELGDSALYLCASSLVYGSRGYTFGSGTRLTVV.

This clonotype was counted only a few times. The chain joins TRBV4-3 to TRBJ1-5; no firm D call. Germline V gene lookup returns CDR1 LGHNA and CDR2 YSLEER. V shed 0 bases and J shed 7 bases, with 13 bases lying between them. This CDR3 has 15 residues. The DNA for the CDR3 is TGCGCCAGCAGCCAAGATATTGGGAGAGGACAGCCCCAGCATTTT. Protein sequence: CASSQDIGRGQPQHF.

This clonotype was seen once. This chain uses TRBV5-1 with TRBJ2-2, with TRBD2 identical over 8 bases. The CDR3 is made up of 14 amino acids. Germline V gene lookup returns CDR1 SGHRS and CDR2 YFSETQ. J was trimmed by 6 bases and V by 0 bases; bases with no gene match: 1. CDR3 nucleotide sequence: TGCGCCAGCAGCTTGGCCGGGAGGGCCGGGGAGCTGTTTTTT. Its translation: CASSLAGRAGELFF.

This clonotype was seen repeatedly, ten times or more. The chain links TRBV2 to TRBJ2-1; D may match TRBD1 or TRBD2 (5 bases each). The germline V gene encodes CDR1 SNHLY and CDR2 FYNNEI. The CDR3 loop spans 14 amino acids. V gave up 6 bases and J gave up 1 base, with 10 bases separating them. CDR3 in amino acids: CASRGEGSYNEQFF. DNA for the CDR3: TGTGCCAGCAGGGGAGAGGGGTCCTACAATGAGCAGTTCTTC.

The chain has TRBV7-3 and TRBJ2-2, with unresolved D. V was trimmed by 7 bases and J by 1 base, leaving 4 bases between them. Germline CDR1 and CDR2: SGHTA and FQGTGA. This CDR3 contains 12 residues. In DNA form, the CDR3 reads TGTGCCAGCACCGGGAACACCGGGGAGCTGTTTTTT. Protein: CASTGNTGELFF.

This clonotype was seen only a few times. CDR3 nucleotides: TGCAGTGCTAGAGCCCCACCTGAGCGGGGTTACTACAATGAGCAGTTCTTC. It encodes CSARAPPERGYYNEQFF. This chain links TRBV20-1 with TRBJ2-1; 7 bases are shared with TRBD2. The CDR3 loop spans 17 amino acids. With V trimmed by 1 base and J by 3 bases, 12 bases remained unmatched. The V gene's germline CDR1 is DFQATT and CDR2 SNEGSKA (reference sequence).

Only one count was recorded for this clonotype. The V call is TRBV7-3, the J call TRBJ2-2; 13 positions match TRBD2. The CDR3 sequence is 18 residues long. Germline CDR1 SGHTA, CDR2 FQGTGA. V was pared by 5 bases and J by 4 bases, with 10 bases of the junction left unmatched. This chain's CDR3 is CASSPILAGGLGTGELFF. The CDR3 region has the DNA TGTGCCAGCAGCCCTATACTAGCGGGGGGGCTGGGCACCGGGGAGCTGTTTTTT. The full variable domain, completed using reference TRBV7-3 and TRBJ2-2, is GAGVSQTPSNKVTEKGKYVELRCDPISGHTALYWYRQSLGQGPEFLIYFQGTGAADDSGLPNDRFFAVRPEGSVSTLKIQRTERGDSAVYLCASSPILAGGLGTGELFFGEGSRLTVL.

The chain uses TRBV4-2 and TRBJ2-2; the D call may be TRBD1 or TRBD2 (5 bases each). The CDR3 length is 16 residues. V lost 0 bases and J 7 bases, leaving 15 bases between the germline ends. Germline V CDR1 and CDR2: LGHNA, YNFKEQ. The CDR3 spells CASSQEGTGPYGELFF. As DNA, the CDR3 is TGTGCCAGCAGCCAAGAGGGGACCGGTCCATACGGGGAGCTGTTTTTT.

This chain links TRBV3-1 with TRBJ2-3, with no clear D. Germline CDR1 is LGHDT and CDR2 is YNNKEL (reference sequence). This CDR3 has 16 amino acids. V shed 0 bases and J shed 0 bases, with 10 bases lying between them. In DNA form, the CDR3 reads TGTGCCAGCAGCCAAGAGACCTGGTCTAGCACAGATACGCAGTATTTT. It codes for CASSQETWSSTDTQYF.

The V and J genes are TRBV29-1 and TRBJ1-4, with a tentative D call TRBD1 (5 bases). The germline CDR1 and CDR2 sequences are SQVTM and ANQGSEA. The CDR3 spans 13 residues. V lost 3 bases and J 2 bases, leaving 7 bases between the germline ends. This chain's CDR3 is CSVDGGTNEKLFF. The CDR3 coding sequence is TGCAGCGTTGATGGGGGGACTAATGAAAAACTGTTTTTT.

This clonotype was counted between two and nine times. The chain has TRBV20-1 and TRBJ1-2, with unresolved D. Looked up from germline, CDR1 is DFQATT and CDR2 is SNEGSKA (reference sequence). V lost 1 base and J 8 bases, leaving 11 bases between the germline ends. This CDR3 is 12 amino acids long. Written as DNA, the CDR3 is TGCAGTGCTAGAGTGGGCAGTCGGGGCTACACCTTC. This translates into CSARVGSRGYTF.

This clonotype was counted a few times. The DNA for the CDR3 is TGTGCCAGCAGAGGTCGAGACGGGGCCTCCTCTGGAAACACCATATATTTT. Translating it yields CASRGRDGASSGNTIYF. The V call is TRBV9, the J call TRBJ1-3; a possible D gene is TRBD1 (5 bases). Deletions cut 5 bases from V and 0 bases from J, with 18 bases between. CDR3 size: 17 residues. Looked up from germline, CDR1 is SGDLS and CDR2 is YYNGEE.

In its sample, this clonotype was seen a few times. V and J are TRBV2 and TRBJ1-5; TRBD1 matches 8 bases. V lost 2 bases to trimming and J lost 7 bases; unmatched junction nucleotides: 7. The CDR3 is 15 residues long. Germline-derived CDR1 and CDR2 are SNHLY and FYNNEI. CDR3 in amino acids: CASSENRGYLQPQHF. In DNA, the CDR3 is TGTGCCAGCAGTGAAAACAGGGGGTACCTACAGCCCCAGCATTTT.

In this sample, this clonotype turned up a few times. V usage is TRBV21-1 and J usage is TRBJ1-2. TRBV21-1 is described as a pseudogene. This CDR3 has 15 amino acids. DNA for the CDR3: TGTGCCAGCAGCAAAGAGTGGGAGGGGGTAGATGGCTACACCTTC. It yields the protein CASSKEWEGVDGYTF.

In regard to this clonotype: It may be a read error: a sequence one base away is much more abundant. The chain links TRBV28 to TRBJ2-7; D remains ambiguous. Germline V gene lookup returns CDR1 MDHEN and CDR2 SYDVKM. The CDR3 sequence is 9 residues long. Trimming removed 8 bases from V and 12 bases from J, with 11 bases in between. CDR3 sequence reads: CASGKCPYF. The CDR3 coding sequence is TGTGCCAGCGGGAAGTGTCCGTACTTC.

J is TRBJ2-5 and V is TRBV18; D is perhaps TRBD2 (5 bases). CDR3 length: 17 amino acids. V lost 6 bases and J lost 0, with 20 bases in between. Per germline, CDR1 KGHSH and CDR2 LQKENI. CDR3 loop: CASSSALVVGNQETQYF. The CDR3 bases are TGTGCCAGCTCGTCGGCACTAGTCGTGGGTAACCAAGAGACCCAGTACTTC.

The chain combines TRBV5-1 with TRBJ1-2; tentatively, D is TRBD1 (5 bases). The CDR3 length is 11 residues. In germline, CDR1 is SGHRS, CDR2 YFSETQ. Between the trimmed V and J ends, which lost 0 bases and 10 bases, there was a span of 7 bases. The CDR3 spells CASSLGQIYTF. The DNA of the CDR3 is TGCGCCAGCAGCTTGGGACAGATCTACACCTTC.

This chain connects TRBV20-1 to TRBJ1-3; TRBD1 agrees at 8 bases. Trimming at V came to 6 bases and at J to 1 base, leaving 8 bases not matched to a gene. This CDR3 has 15 amino acids. Germline V gene lookup returns CDR1 DFQATT and CDR2 SNEGSKA (reference sequence). The CDR3 is CSARPRTGSGNTIYF. The CDR3 DNA reads TGCAGTGCCAGGCCACGGACAGGGTCTGGAAACACCATATATTTT.

This clonotype was counted only a few times. The chain is built from TRBV30 and TRBJ2-7, with D perhaps matching TRBD1 (5 bases). CDR3 length equals 14 residues. Trimming left V 0 bases short and J 2 bases short, with 11 bases between. Germline V gene sequence: CDR1 GTSNPN, CDR2 SVGIG (reference sequence). Here the CDR3 reads CAWSVGRGAYEQYF. The CDR3 nucleotides are TGTGCCTGGAGTGTCGGTAGGGGTGCCTACGAGCAGTACTTC.

The rearrangement joins TRBV6-4 to TRBJ2-1; no reliable D call. The length of the CDR3 is 15 residues. V was pared by 2 bases and J by 0 bases, with 8 bases between. The germline CDR1 and CDR2 sequences are MRHNA and SNTAGT. The CDR3 is CASSDRAVSYNEQFF. As DNA, the CDR3 is TGTGCCAGCAGTGACAGGGCTGTCTCCTACAATGAGCAGTTCTTC.

The sample holds many counts of this clonotype. The genes are TRBV10-3 and TRBJ2-3, with unresolved D. This CDR3 comprises 14 residues. Germline CDR1 reads ENHRY; CDR2 reads SYGVKD. The V and J ends lost 3 bases and 6 bases respectively, with 13 bases between them. The CDR3 nucleotides are TGTGCCATCAGTGAATCTGACCCTAGGGATACGCAGTATTTT. This encodes CAISESDPRDTQYF.